These T cell receptor beta chains were read from a single sample in a study of CD8+CD57+ T cells in acquired aplastic anemia. Using its own MiXCR run on the reads, TCRdb lists one record per CDR3 protein. The sample contains roughly 200,000 distinct CDR3 sequences, about three fifths of which appear only once. The sequenced material came from sorted CD4+, CD8+, or CD8+CD57+ T cells (not recorded which) from PBMCs. The receptors stem from a human donor with aplastic anemia. Both conserved end residues are part of each CDR3. The D gene is left open where the match is weak. Only part of the rows carry a size: once, few, many, or a class if the clone is expanded.

V	size	J	D	DNA	CDR3
TRBV2	-	TRBJ2-2	-	TGTGCCAGCAGTGAAGGGAGCTCCGGGGAGCTGTTTTTT	CASSEGSSGELFF
TRBV11-1	-	TRBJ2-7	TRBD1	TGTGCCAGCAGCACGGACAGGGGAAGCTCCTACGAGCAGTACTTC	CASSTDRGSSYEQYF
TRBV9	-	TRBJ1-1	TRBD1	TGTGCCAGCAGCGTGGACAGGGGGTTGGTCACTGAAGCTTTCTTT	CASSVDRGLVTEAFF
TRBV20-1	-	TRBJ1-1	-	TGCAGTGCTATTCGATCAGGGGAAACTGAAGCTTTCTTT	CSAIRSGETEAFF
TRBV10-3	-	TRBJ2-7	-	TGTGCCATCAGTGAGTCCCCCAGGGAGCCCTACGAGCAGTACTTC	CAISESPREPYEQYF
TRBV29-1	-	TRBJ2-5	TRBD1	TGCAGCGTCGACAACAGGGGGCACCAAGAGACCCAGTACTTC	CSVDNRGHQETQYF
TRBV20-1	-	TRBJ1-2	-	TGCAGTGCTAGAGGGATGTGGGGGATATACGGTGGCTACACCTTC	CSARGMWGIYGGYTF
TRBV20-1	-	TRBJ2-7	-	TGCAGTGCCGGTAGGGCTAGTATTGAGCAGTACTTC	CSAGRASIEQYF
TRBV20-1	-	TRBJ2-7	TRBD2	TGCAGTGCTAGACCACGAGGGACTAGCGGGATATACGAGCAGTACTTC	CSARPRGTSGIYEQYF
TRBV12-3/TRBV12-4	-	TRBJ2-7	TRBD2	TGTGCCAGCAGTGCCGGACTAGCGGCTGGCATCGAGCAGTACTTC	CASSAGLAAGIEQYF
TRBV7-6	-	TRBJ2-3	TRBD2	TGTGCCAGCAGCTTAGACCCTAGCGGGGGATCAGATACGCAGTATTTT	CASSLDPSGGSDTQYF
TRBV28	-	TRBJ1-2	-	TGTGCCAGCAGTTTAGGGGGAGTACTCTATGGCTACACCTTC	CASSLGGVLYGYTF
TRBV20-1	once	TRBJ2-7	-	TGCAGTGCTAGAGCCGACGCGGGGCAGCAGTACTTC	CSARADAGQQYF
TRBV5-1	few	TRBJ1-2	TRBD1	TGCGCCAGCAGCACGGGGACAGGGGGCCGCACTAACTATGGCTACACCTTC	CASSTGTGGRTNYGYTF
TRBV19	-	TRBJ1-6	-	TGTGCCAGTACCGCCGGACTATTAAATTCACCCCTCCACTTT	CASTAGLLNSPLHF
TRBV15	-	TRBJ2-2	TRBD2	TGTGCCACCAGCGGAATGGGACTAGCGGGGGGCTACACCGGGGAGCTGTTTTTT	CATSGMGLAGGYTGELFF
TRBV7-8	-	TRBJ2-7	TRBD1	TGTGCCAGCAGCGAGGGGACAGTGATCTACGAGCAGTACTTC	CASSEGTVIYEQYF
TRBV2	-	TRBJ2-5	-	TGTGCCAGCAGTGATTCTGGCAAACAACAAGAGACCCAGTACTTC	CASSDSGKQQETQYF
TRBV7-9	few	TRBJ2-7	-	TGTGCCAGCAGCCCTCCGGGAAGGAAGTCCTCCGAGCAGTACTTC	CASSPPGRKSSEQYF
TRBV2	few	TRBJ1-2	-	TGTGCCAGCAGTCTAAGACTCGGTGGCTACACCTTC	CASSLRLGGYTF
TRBV2	-	TRBJ2-5	TRBD1	TGTGCCACGACAGGGGGCGACGAGACCCAGTACTTC	CATTGGDETQYF
TRBV6-1	-	TRBJ1-1	-	TGTGCCAGCAGCGACGTTGTTGGCAGCCCGAACACTGAAGCTTTCTTT	CASSDVVGSPNTEAFF
TRBV19	many	TRBJ1-6	TRBD1	TGTGCCAGTAAAAGACAGGGGAATTCACCCCTCCACTTT	CASKRQGNSPLHF
TRBV20-1	-	TRBJ1-6	-	TGCAGTGCTAGAGATACCAGCCGCTTT	CSARDTSRF
TRBV5-4	-	TRBJ2-5	-	TGTGCCAGCAGCTTGTCGGGTTCGGAGACCCAGTACTTC	CASSLSGSETQYF
TRBV5-1	-	TRBJ2-1	-	TGCGCCAGCAGGAGCGGACGGAATGAGCAGTTCTTC	CASRSGRNEQFF
TRBV10-3	-	TRBJ1-4	TRBD1	TGTGCCATCAGTGAGGGACAGGGGGCCTCTACCTCAGAAAAACTGTTTTTT	CAISEGQGASTSEKLFF
TRBV9	-	TRBJ2-1	TRBD2	TGTGCCAGCAGCGTAGGAGGGGACCTCGGGAGGGGCAATGAGCAGTTCTTC	CASSVGGDLGRGNEQFF
TRBV11-2	-	TRBJ2-7	TRBD2	TGTGCCAGCAGCACCAGGACTAGCGGCTCCTACGAGCAGTACTTC	CASSTRTSGSYEQYF
TRBV11-3	-	TRBJ1-1	-	TGTGCCAGCAGCTTAGCAGCTAGCGAAGCTTTCTTT	CASSLAASEAFF
TRBV4-1	-	TRBJ1-2	TRBD1	TGCGCCAGCAGCCAAGAGTCCGGGACAGGCTATGGCTACACCTTC	CASSQESGTGYGYTF
TRBV7-3	-	TRBJ2-7	-	TGTGCCAGCATCCTTCGGCAGGGCAACCAGAGCGAGCAGTACTTC	CASILRQGNQSEQYF
TRBV20-1	-	TRBJ2-5	-	TGCAGTGCTGGGGACACAGTGAAAGAGACCCAGTACTTC	CSAGDTVKETQYF
TRBV29-1	many	TRBJ2-7	-	TGCAGCGTTATATCCCTCTTGTCCTACGAGCAGTACTTC	CSVISLLSYEQYF
TRBV7-2	once	TRBJ2-2	TRBD1	TGTGCCAGCAGCTTAGAGACAGGGTGGTCCGGGGAGCTGTTTTTT	CASSLETGWSGELFF
TRBV20-1	-	TRBJ1-1	TRBD1	TGCAGTGCCAATAAACAGGGGTTCAACACCGAGGCTTTCTTT	CSANKQGFNTEAFF
TRBV7-9	many	TRBJ2-1	-	TGTGCCAGCAGCCCAGGTTATGGGGAGTCGTATAGGAATGAGCAGTTCTTC	CASSPGYGESYRNEQFF
TRBV20-1	-	TRBJ1-1	-	TGCAGTGCTAGCCAACAGCAAGTCGCGAACACTGAAGCTTTCTTT	CSASQQQVANTEAFF
TRBV2	many	TRBJ2-7	-	TGTGCTTCTGCAGCAGGGGCAGGGGGGTACGAGCAGTACTTC	CASAAGAGGYEQYF
TRBV7-2	once	TRBJ2-3	-	TGTGCCAGCAGCTTCGGAGCCCAAGATACGCAGTATTTT	CASSFGAQDTQYF
TRBV19	-	TRBJ2-1	TRBD2	TGTGCCAGTAGTCTTGGCGGGAGAGACTCCTACAATGAGCAGTTCTTC	CASSLGGRDSYNEQFF
TRBV9	-	TRBJ2-7	-	TGTGCCTCTGGGGACCGCAGCTCCTACGAGCAGTACTTC	CASGDRSSYEQYF
TRBV9	-	TRBJ2-5	-	TGTGCCAGCAGCGTGAGTACTGAACGGGAGACCCAGTACTTC	CASSVSTERETQYF
TRBV10-3	-	TRBJ1-1	-	TGTGCCATCAGTCCCTCGCCTTCGAACACTGAAGCTTTCTTT	CAISPSPSNTEAFF
TRBV20-1	-	TRBJ2-5	TRBD1	TGCAGTGGTGCGTGGCAGGGGGTACAAGAGACCCAGTACTTC	CSGAWQGVQETQYF
TRBV15	few	TRBJ2-7	-	TGTGCCACCAGCACAGGTGCGGGGACCTACGAGCAGTACTTC	CATSTGAGTYEQYF
TRBV24-1	-	TRBJ1-2	-	TGTGCCACCAGTGATTCCAGTAACTATGGCTACACCTTC	CATSDSSNYGYTF
TRBV4-2	-	TRBJ1-6	-	TGTGCCAGCAGCCAAGATAGAATGGGAGGGCGAACACCCCTCCACTTT	CASSQDRMGGRTPLHF
TRBV7-9	-	TRBJ2-7	TRBD2	TGTGCCAGCAGCTCAAGCGGGAACAAAAACTTCTACGAGCAGTACTTC	CASSSSGNKNFYEQYF
TRBV19	many	TRBJ2-1	-	TGTGCCAGTAGTAGATCAGGGGAGAGCTCCTACAATGAGCAGTTCTTC	CASSRSGESSYNEQFF
TRBV7-2	-	TRBJ2-7	TRBD1	TGTGCCAGCAGCTTAGTACAGGGGCAGTCCTACGAGCAGTACTTC	CASSLVQGQSYEQYF
TRBV15	few	TRBJ2-7	-	TGTGCCACCAGCAGAGATCGGCTTCCCGGGGTGGAGCAGTACTTC	CATSRDRLPGVEQYF
TRBV5-4	once	TRBJ1-3	-	TGTGCCAGCAGCGGTTCAGACACCATATATTTT	CASSGSDTIYF
TRBV2	many	TRBJ2-7	-	TGTGCCAGCAGTGCCGGGAACGAGCAGTACTTC	CASSAGNEQYF
TRBV11-2	many	TRBJ1-5	-	TGTGCCAGCAGCTCAGGTCACCACAATCAGCCCCAGCATTTT	CASSSGHHNQPQHF
TRBV6-4	-	TRBJ1-1	TRBD1	TGTGCCAGCAGTGACCCAGGGACAGGGGAGGACACTGAAGCTTTCTTT	CASSDPGTGEDTEAFF
TRBV20-1	few	TRBJ1-1	TRBD1	TGCAGTGCTGGATTACAGGGGGCGGTTGCTGAAGCTTTCTTT	CSAGLQGAVAEAFF
TRBV7-2	-	TRBJ2-5	TRBD2	TGCGCCAGCAGCCAACTAGCGGGAGTGGGAGAGACCCAGTACTTC	CASSQLAGVGETQYF
TRBV19	-	TRBJ2-6	TRBD2	TGTGCCGCAGGGAGGGCTGGGGCCAACGTCCTGACTTTC	CAAGRAGANVLTF